This T cell receptor beta chain comes out of a study of T cell responses to AZD1222 COVID-19 vaccine. Using immunoSEQ multiplex PCR, the repertoire was profiled, and TCRdb retains in-frame clones only, with some absent. The repertoire consists of around 100,000 clones, with about 89% occurring once and the leading ten covering 4% to 4.5%. Sample: peripheral blood, taken on day 0 of MenACWY control vaccination. The source of this sequence is an adult in good health.

CDR3 nucleotides: TGTGCCACCAGTGATCCCGGGACAGGGGCTTTCTTT. Translation: CATSDPGTGAFF. The rearrangement links TRBV24-1 to TRBJ1-1, with TRBD1 matching 9 bases. The CDR3 length is 12 residues. The V and J ends lost 3 bases and 11 bases, in that order; junction bases with no gene match: 3. Germline V gives CDR1 KGHDR, CDR2 SFDVKD.